These 24 T cell receptor beta chains originate from one sample sequenced in a study of Graves' ophthalmopathy and Graves' hyperthyroidism. RNA transcripts served as template for amplifying TCR beta CDR3 sequences. Amplification began with first-round RT-PCR using HTBI primers, then second-round multiplex PCR was performed. MiXCR was run by TCRdb on the multiplex PCR reads, yielding one entry per CDR3 protein. The sample consists of 500,000 to 800,000 distinct CDR3 sequences, over 40% of them appearing once. Sequencing was done on a sample of peripheral blood. The receptor set was obtained from an adult man with Graves' ophthalmopathy.

For this clonotype: A read error may explain this, as a much larger clone is one base away. The chain employs TRBV5-1 and TRBJ2-5, with a possible D match to TRBD1 (6 bases). Germline CDR1 SGHRS, CDR2 YFSETQ. CDR3 length: 17 amino acids. The germline V and J ends were trimmed by 0 bases and 3 bases, with 18 bases remaining between them. The CDR3 DNA reads TGCGCCAGCAGCTTGGCACCTTGGACAGAGACCGAAGAGACCCAGTACTTC. Translated: CASSLAPWTETEETQYF.

This clonotype came up many times. The chain links TRBV5-8 to TRBJ2-7, with TRBD1 identical over 8 bases. The V segment lost 1 base and the J segment 5 bases; nucleotides outside the gene matches: 11. CDR1 is SGHTS, CDR2 YDEGEE, per germline. The CDR3 sequence is 16 residues long. As DNA, the CDR3 is TGTGCCAGCAGCTTGAGTCGGTGGACAGGGTTCAACGAGCAGTACTTC. Its protein is CASSLSRWTGFNEQYF.

This clonotype was counted ten times or more. This chain uses TRBV24-1 with TRBJ2-5; TRBD1 matches at 7 bases. V was clipped by 7 bases and J by 4 bases; unmatched bases: 5. The CDR3 sequence is 13 residues long. CDR1 is KGHDR and CDR2 is SFDVKD in the germline V gene. CDR3 protein: CATSEGAAETQYF. In DNA, the CDR3 is TGTGCCACCAGCGAGGGGGCTGCAGAGACCCAGTACTTC.

This clonotype was recorded only once. CDR3 DNA: TGCAGCGTTACGTCCCGGACAGGAATTAACACTGAAGCTTTCTTT. It yields the protein CSVTSRTGINTEAFF. The chain recombines TRBV29-1 with TRBJ1-1; the match to TRBD1 covers 7 bases. The V and J ends lost 5 bases and 2 bases, in that order; junction bases with no gene match: 11. CDR1 is SQVTM, CDR2 ANQGSEA, per germline. The CDR3 runs to 15 residues.

Turning to this clonotype: A clone one base away is much larger, so this may be a read error. CDR3 in DNA: TGTGCCAGCAGCCAACAGACCTGGGAGGCCCAGTACTTC. Its protein is CASSQQTWEAQYF. V usage is TRBV4-2 and J usage is TRBJ2-5; tentative D call: TRBD2 (6 bases). The V and J ends lost 2 bases and 9 bases respectively, with 13 bases between them. The CDR3 length is 13 residues. CDR1 LGHNA and CDR2 YNFKEQ come from the germline V gene.

V and J are TRBV12-5 and TRBJ1-1; weak D call: TRBD1 (6 bases). This CDR3 spans 14 amino acids. Germline lookup yields CDR1 LGHNT and CDR2 FRNRAP. CDR3 DNA sequence: TGTGCCAGCAGCCAACAGGGCAGAGGGACTGAAGCTTTCTTT. It specifies CASSQQGRGTEAFF.

This clonotype has only one observation. A much larger clone differs by one base, so this may be a read error. The chain links TRBV11-1 to TRBJ2-7; D is unclear. V lost 2 bases and J 2 bases, leaving 19 bases between the germline ends. The CDR3 has 17 amino acids. The germline gives CDR1 SGHAT, CDR2 FQDESV (reference sequence). CDR3 amino acids: CASSLYRARKPTYEQYF. CDR3 coding DNA: TGTGCCAGCAGCTTATATCGGGCTAGGAAACCCACCTACGAGCAGTACTTC.

The genes are TRBV20-1 and TRBJ2-7; 8 bases are a match to TRBD2. The CDR3 contains 15 residues. CDR1 is DFQATT and CDR2 is SNEGSKA in the germline V gene (reference sequence). J was trimmed by 1 base and V by 0 bases; bases with no gene match: 5. The DNA for the CDR3 is TGCAGTGCTAGAGATTCGGGAGGGCCTTCCTACGAGCAGTACTTC. Amino acids: CSARDSGGPSYEQYF.

V usage is TRBV10-3 and J usage is TRBJ2-7, with D perhaps being TRBD1 or TRBD2 (5 bases each). Germline V gene lookup returns CDR1 ENHRY and CDR2 SYGVKD. This CDR3 is built from 15 residues. The V end was cut by 5 bases, the J end by 6 bases, with 20 bases between. The CDR3 coding sequence is TGTGCCATCAGTCCGCCGGGACCGGGGATCCTCGAGCAGTACTTC. It encodes CAISPPGPGILEQYF.

As to this clonotype: Its ends do not fully match the called genes, so a read error is possible. The J gene is TRBJ2-5, the V gene TRBV10-3; TRBD2 matches at 7 bases. Germline CDR1 reads ENHRY; CDR2 reads SYGVKD. The CDR3 loop spans 16 amino acids. The CDR3 DNA reads TGTGCCAGCAGTCCGTCTTTCGGGGGGTCAGAAGAGACCCAGTACTTC. Translation gives CASSPSFGGSEETQYF.

This clonotype was seen only a few times. The chain joins TRBV19 to TRBJ2-7; 8 nucleotides align to TRBD2. The CDR3 has 16 amino acids. Trimming took 1 base from V and 4 from J; bases not matched to a gene: 9. CDR1 LNHDA and CDR2 SQIVND come from the germline V gene (reference sequence). CDR3 sequence (DNA): TGTGCCAGTAGTATAGGACGGGAGGGATTGGGTTACGAGCAGTACTTC. This translates into CASSIGREGLGYEQYF.

V gene TRBV4-3 combines with J gene TRBJ2-5; D may be TRBD1 or TRBD2 (6 bases each). The V end was cut by 1 base, the J end by 5 bases, with 14 bases between. Germline loops: CDR1 LGHNA, CDR2 YSLEER. This CDR3 comprises 15 residues. The CDR3 protein is CASSQAVGGLETQYF. In DNA, the CDR3 is TGCGCCAGCAGCCAAGCAGTGGGGGGCTTGGAGACCCAGTACTTC.

The CDR3 sequence: CASSLDSGTGGGQPQHF. CDR3 coding DNA: TGTGCCAGCAGCTTAGACTCGGGGACAGGGGGCGGTCAGCCCCAGCATTTT. The chain uses TRBV7-9 and TRBJ1-5; TRBD1 agrees at 12 bases. The CDR3 has 17 residues. With 1 base clipped from V and 6 bases from J, the junction kept 7 bases outside the gene matches. CDR1 is SEHNR, CDR2 FQNEAQ, per germline (reference sequence).

J is TRBJ1-3 and V is TRBV10-3; TRBD1 aligns across 7 bases. Germline V gene sequence: CDR1 ENHRY, CDR2 SYGVKD. This CDR3 has 14 residues. Losses at the gene ends were 4 bases for V and 7 bases for J; bases not matched to a gene: 7. The CDR3 DNA is TGTGCCATCAGTGCCGGGACAGCTACGAACACCATATATTTT. It is translated as CAISAGTATNTIYF.

With regard to this clonotype: A single base separates this from a much larger clone, so it may be a read error. V gene TRBV19 combines with J gene TRBJ1-5; possible D gene TRBD1, 5 bases. Germline V lookup: CDR1 LNHDA, CDR2 SQIVND (reference sequence). This CDR3 has 15 amino acids. The CDR3 DNA reads TGTGTCAGTAGTGGAGGTAATGGGGGAGGTCAGCCCCAGCATTTT. Amino acid sequence: CVSSGGNGGGQPQHF.

This clonotype occurred a few times. The rearrangement joins TRBV12-3 or TRBV12-4 to TRBJ2-7; D unresolved. The CDR3 is 12 amino acids. V lost 3 bases and J 0 bases, leaving 3 bases between the germline ends. DNA for the CDR3: TGTGCCAGCAGTTTCCGCTCCTACGAGCAGTACTTC. The encoded protein is CASSFRSYEQYF.

This clonotype was recorded many times. V is TRBV9 and J is TRBJ1-6; D is possibly TRBD1 (6 bases). Deletions cut 2 bases from V and 4 bases from J, with 13 bases between. CDR3 length equals 16 residues. Per germline, CDR1 SGDLS and CDR2 YYNGEE. The CDR3 coding sequence is TGTGCCAGCAGCGTTGGCAGGGACATTTATAATTCACCCCTCCACTTT. As protein: CASSVGRDIYNSPLHF.

This clonotype appeared a few times. This rearrangement joins TRBV6-1 to TRBJ1-5; perhaps TRBD1 as D (5 bases). Germline values: CDR1 MNHNS, CDR2 SASEGT. With 6 bases removed from V and 1 base from J, the gap between germline ends came to 16 bases. The CDR3 has 16 amino acids. The DNA for the CDR3 is TGTGCCAGCAGCACTGTTGACAGTACGAGCAATCAGCCCCAGCATTTT. Translation: CASSTVDSTSNQPQHF.

This clonotype was seen ten or more times. The J gene is TRBJ2-5, the V gene TRBV20-1; D gene uncertain. In germline, CDR1 is DFQATT, CDR2 SNEGSKA (reference sequence). Deletions cut 6 bases from V and 4 bases from J, with 9 bases between. The CDR3 is made up of 11 amino acids. The CDR3, as DNA: TGCAGTGCCCTTTTACGAGAGACCCAGTACTTC. This translates into CSALLRETQYF.

The CDR3 DNA follows: TGTGCCAGCAGTTCCACCCCTCCGGGACTAGCGGGGAGGGTCGGGGAGCTGTTTTTT. Translation: CASSSTPPGLAGRVGELFF. This chain connects TRBV5-6 to TRBJ2-2, with 13 positions matching TRBD2. CDR3 length: 19 amino acids. The ends lost 5 bases at V and 7 bases at J; junction bases unmatched: 17. Per the germline V gene, CDR1 is SGHDT and CDR2 is YYEEEE.

This clonotype was seen many times. V is TRBV19 and J is TRBJ1-4, with TRBD1 as a possible D gene (6 bases). The V end was cut by 6 bases, the J end by 3 bases, with 14 bases between. The CDR3 length is 15 residues. The germline V gene has CDR1 LNHDA and CDR2 SQIVND (reference sequence). This CDR3 reads CASRTSRGPNEKLFF. The CDR3 DNA follows: TGTGCCAGTAGGACCAGCAGGGGTCCTAATGAAAAACTGTTTTTT.

This clonotype was seen more than once but under ten times. The chain employs TRBV9 and TRBJ2-1; unclear D gene. Germline V lookup: CDR1 SGDLS, CDR2 YYNGEE. The CDR3 consists of 11 residues. As DNA, the CDR3 is TGTGGCCGGGCCATCTACAATGAGCAGTTCTTC. Protein sequence: CGRAIYNEQFF.

The sample holds many counts of this clonotype. J is TRBJ1-2 and V is TRBV6-5, with D unclear. Trimming stripped 2 bases from V and 6 bases from J, with 10 bases between. CDR3 length equals 13 residues. In germline, CDR1 is MNHEY, CDR2 SVGAGI. CDR3 DNA: TGTGCCAGCAGTTACCATGGGGTAAATGGCTACACCTTC. Residues: CASSYHGVNGYTF.

This clonotype came up many times. The V call is TRBV10-3, the J call TRBJ1-2; unclear D gene. Germline values: CDR1 ENHRY, CDR2 SYGVKD. The CDR3 has 12 amino acids. Deletions cut 11 bases from V and 6 bases from J, with 16 bases between. The CDR3 nucleotides read TGTGCCTCAGCGGAGCCGCCCAATGGCTACACCTTC. Translated, it gives CASAEPPNGYTF.